Here is one TCR beta chain with its context. Its antigen is unidentified. The record originates from a study of tumor-infiltrating lymphocytes in primary liver carcinoma. Study-wide points: The 250 largest clones made up significantly more of tumor than blood repertoires (p = 0.039). It was tumor-adjacent and tumor-blood pairs that overlapped less than tumor region pairs did.

The CDR3 is made up of 16 amino acids. Trimming at V came to 10 bases and at J to 8 bases, leaving 15 bases not matched to a gene. Germline V gives CDR1 MGHRA, CDR2 YSYEKL. TCR beta cDNA was prepared out of about 530 ng total RNA by means of a constant-region primer. Slightly modified ARM-PCR, run as three nested multiplex PCR rounds, produced the TCR beta libraries. TRBV1-TRBV30 forward primers paired with a C-beta reverse primer drove the first two PCR rounds, 10 cycles each. TCRdb itself ran the multiplex PCR reads through MiXCR, one entry per CDR3 protein. This sample yields roughly 80,000 distinct CDR3 sequences, of which approximately 70% are seen a single time; around 24% belongs to the top ten. From roughly 21-30 mg of unsorted bulk tissue, DNA and RNA were co-extracted together.

This receptor was obtained from a man aged 40-49 years with primary liver carcinoma and hepatitis B virus infection. The rearrangement links TRBV4-1 to TRBJ1-6; TRBD1 aligns across 9 bases. Input material: tumor-adjacent normal liver tissue. The CDR3 loop reads CAINHHLQGADSPLHF. The DNA for the CDR3 is TGCGCCATCAACCACCACCTACAGGGGGCGGATTCACCCCTCCACTTT.